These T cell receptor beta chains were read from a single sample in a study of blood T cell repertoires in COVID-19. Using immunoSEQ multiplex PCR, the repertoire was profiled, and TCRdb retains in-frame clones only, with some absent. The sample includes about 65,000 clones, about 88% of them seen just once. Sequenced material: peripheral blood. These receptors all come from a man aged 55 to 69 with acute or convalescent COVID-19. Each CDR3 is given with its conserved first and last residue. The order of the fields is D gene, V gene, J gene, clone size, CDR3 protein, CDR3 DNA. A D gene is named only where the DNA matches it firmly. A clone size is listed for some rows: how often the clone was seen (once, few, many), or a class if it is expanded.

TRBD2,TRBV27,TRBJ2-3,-,CASTWGGLRTDTQYF,TGTGCCAGCACTTGGGGGGGACTTCGCACAGATACGCAGTATTTT
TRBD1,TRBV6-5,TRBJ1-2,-,CASSFENRGGNYGYTF,TGTGCCAGCAGTTTCGAAAACAGGGGAGGTAACTATGGCTACACCTTC
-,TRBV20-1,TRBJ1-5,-,CSASYRDDQPQHF,TGCAGTGCTAGTTACAGGGATGATCAGCCCCAGCATTTT
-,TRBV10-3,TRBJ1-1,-,CAISVGQNTEAFF,TGTGCCATCAGTGTGGGACAGAACACTGAAGCTTTCTTT
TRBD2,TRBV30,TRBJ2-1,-,CAWHLGGAYNEQFF,TGTGCCTGGCACCTCGGGGGGGCATACAATGAGCAGTTCTTC
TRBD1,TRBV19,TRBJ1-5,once,CASADRVNQPQHF,TGTGCCAGCGCGGACAGGGTAAATCAGCCCCAGCATTTT
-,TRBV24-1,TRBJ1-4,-,CATSDHRTAPEKLFF,TGTGCCACCAGTGATCACAGGACGGCCCCGGAAAAACTGTTTTTT
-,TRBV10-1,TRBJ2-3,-,CASSESTDTQYF,TGCGCCAGCAGTGAGTCGACTGATACGCAGTATTTT
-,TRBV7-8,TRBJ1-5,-,CASSSSRDSRNQPQHF,TGTGCCAGCAGCTCATCCAGGGATAGTCGCAATCAGCCCCAGCATTTT
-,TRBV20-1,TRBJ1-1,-,CSASRGLGDTEAFF,TGCAGTGCTAGTCGGGGATTGGGTGACACTGAAGCTTTCTTT
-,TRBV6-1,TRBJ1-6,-,CASSEVWGGDSPLHF,TGTGCCAGCAGTGAGGTGTGGGGAGGGGATTCACCCCTCCACTTT
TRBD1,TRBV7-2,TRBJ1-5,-,CASSWGTGWDQPQHF,TGTGCCAGCAGCTGGGGGACAGGGTGGGATCAGCCCCAGCATTTT
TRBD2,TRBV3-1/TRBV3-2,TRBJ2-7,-,CASSPLTSGGGEQYF,TGTGCCAGCAGCCCCCTGACTAGCGGGGGCGGTGAGCAGTACTTC
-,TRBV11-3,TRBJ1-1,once,CASSLSGEAFF,TGTGCCAGCAGTCTGTCCGGGGAAGCTTTCTTT
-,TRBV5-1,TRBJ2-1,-,CASSLVRDTNSRNEQFF,TGCGCCAGCAGCTTGGTTCGGGACACTAATTCCCGTAATGAGCAGTTCTTC
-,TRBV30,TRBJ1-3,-,CAWSANRITGLLGNTIYF,TGTGCCTGGAGTGCGAACCGAATAACAGGGCTCCTTGGAAACACCATATATTTT
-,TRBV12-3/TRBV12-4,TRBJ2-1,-,CASSLGEGVEQFF,TGTGCCAGCAGTTTAGGAGAGGGGGTGGAGCAGTTCTTC
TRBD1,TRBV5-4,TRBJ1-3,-,CASSLRQGASGNTIYF,TGTGCCAGCAGTTTGCGACAGGGGGCCTCTGGAAACACCATATATTTT
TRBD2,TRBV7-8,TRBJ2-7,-,CASTLGGTLSSYEQYF,TGTGCCAGCACCCTCGGGGGGACTCTTAGCTCCTACGAGCAGTACTTC
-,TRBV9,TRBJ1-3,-,CASSGRGIDGNTIYF,TGTGCCAGCAGCGGCAGGGGAATTGACGGAAACACCATATATTTT
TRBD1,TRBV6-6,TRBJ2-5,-,CASSPRDRGNRGETQYF,TGTGCCAGCAGTCCACGGGACAGGGGAAATCGCGGAGAGACCCAGTACTTC
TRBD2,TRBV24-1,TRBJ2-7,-,CARGGDEYEQYF,TGTGCCCGGGGGGGGGACGAGTACGAGCAGTACTTC
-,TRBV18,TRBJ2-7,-,CASSGTPDSSYEQYF,TGTGCCAGCTCAGGCACTCCGGACAGTTCCTACGAGCAGTACTTC
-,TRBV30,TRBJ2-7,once,CASTGGDGYEQYF,TGTGCCTCGACGGGGGGCGATGGCTACGAGCAGTACTTC
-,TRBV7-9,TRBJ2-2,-,CASSPVARGNTGELFF,TGTGCCAGCAGCCCAGTAGCACGGGGGAACACCGGGGAGCTGTTTTTT
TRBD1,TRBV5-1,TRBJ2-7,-,CASSSGGQGYYLTYEQYF,TGCGCCAGCAGCTCGGGGGGACAGGGGTATTACCTAACCTACGAGCAGTACTTC
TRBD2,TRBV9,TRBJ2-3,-,CASTSGGAGSTDTQYF,TGTGCCAGCACTAGCGGGGGGGCCGGAAGCACAGATACGCAGTATTTT
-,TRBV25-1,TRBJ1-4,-,CASSDFSRNNEKLFF,TGTGCCAGCAGTGACTTCTCGCGGAATAATGAAAAACTGTTTTTT
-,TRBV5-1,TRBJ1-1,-,CASQGVTEAFF,TGCGCCAGCCAAGGGGTCACTGAAGCTTTCTTT
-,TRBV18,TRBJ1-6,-,CASSPSEGGDSPLHF,TGTGCCAGCTCACCATCCGAGGGGGGGGATTCACCCCTCCACTTT
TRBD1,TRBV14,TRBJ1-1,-,CASSLRTGLGTEAFF,TGTGCCAGCAGCCTCCGGACAGGGCTGGGCACTGAAGCTTTCTTT
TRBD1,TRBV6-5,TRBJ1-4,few,CASSYSGTGDEKLFF,TGTGCCAGCAGTTACTCCGGGACAGGGGATGAAAAACTGTTTTTT
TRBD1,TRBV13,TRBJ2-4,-,CASSPTGANIQYF,TGTGCCAGCAGCCCCACAGGGGCGAACATTCAGTACTTC
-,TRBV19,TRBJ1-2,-,CASSIDHPPGESGYTF,TGTGCCAGTAGTATAGACCATCCGCCGGGGGAAAGCGGCTACACCTTC
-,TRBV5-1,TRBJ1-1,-,CASSPTRGHTEAFF,TGCGCCAGCAGCCCCACAAGGGGTCACACTGAAGCTTTCTTT
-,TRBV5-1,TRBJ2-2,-,CASSLVSDKTGELFF,TGCGCCAGCAGCTTGGTTTCGGACAAGACCGGGGAGCTGTTTTTT
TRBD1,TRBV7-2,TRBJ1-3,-,CASSKDRGGNTIYF,TGTGCCAGCAGCAAAGACAGGGGTGGAAACACCATATATTTT
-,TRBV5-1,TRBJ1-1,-,CASSSPGQNTEAFF,TGCGCCAGCAGCTCCCCCGGACAGAACACTGAAGCTTTCTTT
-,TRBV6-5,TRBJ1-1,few,CASSYVGAETEAFF,TGTGCCAGCAGTTACGTGGGGGCCGAGACTGAAGCTTTCTTT
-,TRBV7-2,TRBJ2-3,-,CASSLQSRDMQYF,TGTGCCAGCAGCTTACAATCACGGGATATGCAGTATTTT
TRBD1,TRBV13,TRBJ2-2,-,CASSPKSGTGNAGELFF,TGTGCCAGCAGCCCTAAATCCGGGACAGGGAACGCCGGGGAGCTGTTTTTT
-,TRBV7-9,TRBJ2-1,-,CASSITEQAYNEQFF,TGTGCCAGCAGCATTACCGAGCAGGCCTACAATGAGCAGTTCTTC
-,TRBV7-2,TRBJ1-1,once,CASRKLWNTEAFF,TGTGCCAGCAGGAAGCTATGGAACACTGAAGCTTTCTTT
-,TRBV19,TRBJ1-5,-,CASSLGAGNQPQHF,TGTGCCAGTAGCCTTGGGGCGGGCAATCAGCCCCAGCATTTT
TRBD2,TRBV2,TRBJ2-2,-,CASRLTSGSNTGELFF,TGTGCCAGCAGGCTTACTAGCGGGTCGAACACCGGGGAGCTGTTTTTT
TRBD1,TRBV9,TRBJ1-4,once,CASSVGQGYEKLFF,TGTGCCAGCAGCGTGGGACAGGGGTATGAAAAACTGTTTTTT
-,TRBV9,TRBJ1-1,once,CASSVAGNTEAFF,TGTGCCAGCAGCGTTGCGGGAAACACTGAAGCTTTCTTT
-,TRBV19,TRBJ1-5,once,CASSIAATGSGQPQHF,TGTGCCAGTAGTATAGCGGCGACAGGTTCGGGTCAGCCCCAGCATTTT
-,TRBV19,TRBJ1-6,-,CASSSGVWNNSPLHF,TGTGCCAGTAGTAGCGGGGTCTGGAATAATTCACCCCTCCACTTT
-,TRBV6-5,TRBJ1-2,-,CASSYSQGNYGYTF,TGTGCCAGCAGTTACTCCCAGGGTAACTATGGCTACACCTTC
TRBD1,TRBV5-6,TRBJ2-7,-,CASSPGTVIYEQYF,TGTGCCAGCAGCCCCGGGACAGTCATATACGAGCAGTACTTC
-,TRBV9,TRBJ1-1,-,CASSVAPGDTEAFF,TGTGCCAGCAGCGTGGCTCCAGGGGACACTGAAGCTTTCTTT
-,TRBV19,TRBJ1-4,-,CASSIGGTTTNEKLFF,TGTGCCAGTAGTATCGGAGGGACTACAACTAATGAAAAACTGTTTTTT
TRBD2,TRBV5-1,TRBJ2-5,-,CASSLAVGGWIQETQYF,TGCGCCAGCAGCCTTGCCGTGGGGGGGTGGATACAAGAGACCCAGTACTTC
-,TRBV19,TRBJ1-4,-,CASSIRQGREKLFF,TGTGCCAGTAGTATAAGGCAGGGTCGCGAAAAACTGTTTTTT
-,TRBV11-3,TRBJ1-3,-,CASSLRRGVGTIYF,TGTGCCAGCAGCTTACGACGGGGGGTCGGCACCATATATTTT
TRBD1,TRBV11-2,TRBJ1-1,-,CASSLLTGATTEAFF,TGTGCCAGCAGCTTGCTAACAGGGGCGACCACTGAAGCTTTCTTT